Each of the 24 T cell receptor beta chains below was sequenced from the same sample in a study of cytomegalovirus exposure and HLA in healthy donors. Measured with immunoSEQ multiplex PCR; TCRdb has only the in-frame clones, and not every one. The repertoire holds fewer than 250,000 clones, 87% seen once, with 2.6% in the top ten. The specimen was PBMCs. Receptors originate from a man younger than 30 in good health and CMV-seronegative.

The chain links TRBV28 to TRBJ2-5; 9 positions agree with TRBD1. The CDR3 runs to 17 residues. V trimming: 0 bases; J trimming: 5 bases; junction bases outside the gene matches: 10. Germline V gives CDR1 MDHEN, CDR2 SYDVKM. CDR3 in amino acids: CASSLWSYRGLGETQYF. The CDR3 DNA reads TGTGCCAGCAGTTTATGGTCCTACAGGGGGCTAGGGGAGACCCAGTACTTC.

This chain connects TRBV6-5 to TRBJ1-6, with D perhaps matching TRBD1 (6 bases). This CDR3 contains 15 residues. V lost 0 bases and J 9 bases, leaving 12 bases between the germline ends. Per the germline V gene, CDR1 is MNHEY and CDR2 is SVGAGI. The CDR3 DNA reads TGTGCCAGCAGTTACTCAGGGGGGGTGAGTTCACCCCTCCACTTT. It yields the protein CASSYSGGVSSPLHF.

This chain connects TRBV7-9 to TRBJ1-5, with D tentatively TRBD1 (5 bases). The CDR3 loop spans 16 amino acids. V lost 5 bases and J lost 0, with 14 bases in between. Germline CDR1 SEHNR, CDR2 FQNEAQ (reference sequence). This CDR3 is CASSPGTRDSNQPQHF. CDR3 bases: TGTGCCAGCAGCCCCGGGACTCGGGATAGCAATCAGCCCCAGCATTTT.

The chain joins TRBV5-1 to TRBJ2-1; 9 positions match TRBD2. The germline gives CDR1 SGHRS, CDR2 YFSETQ. The CDR3 spans 15 residues. Trimming cost V 2 bases and J 7 bases; bases outside gene matches: 7. The CDR3 nucleotides read TGCGCCAGCAGCTTCCGACTAGCGGATCCTAATGAGCAGTTCTTC. It codes for CASSFRLADPNEQFF.

This chain links TRBV5-1 with TRBJ1-2; 7 nucleotides match TRBD1. V lost 4 bases, J lost 13 bases, and 10 bases stayed unmatched. From germline, CDR1 is SGHRS and CDR2 YFSETQ. This CDR3 region has 12 residues. The CDR3 reads CASSNDRAWITF. The CDR3, as DNA: TGCGCCAGCAGCAACGACAGGGCTTGGATCACCTTC.

The chain employs TRBV30 and TRBJ1-2; D not certain. Germline V gene lookup returns CDR1 GTSNPN and CDR2 SVGIG (reference sequence). The V end lost 0 bases, the J end lost 8 bases, and 13 bases lay between the germline ends. This CDR3 is 13 amino acids long. The CDR3 sequence is CAWSVRRFLGYTF. The DNA for the CDR3 is TGTGCCTGGAGTGTACGCAGATTCTTAGGCTACACCTTC.

The chain uses TRBV27 and TRBJ1-5, with a possible D match to TRBD1 (6 bases). V was trimmed by 0 bases and J by 5 bases, leaving 14 bases between them. The CDR3 runs to 16 residues. Germline CDR1 is MNHEY and CDR2 is SMNVEV (reference sequence). For the CDR3, the DNA is TGTGCCAGCAGTTTATCGTCCGGGGGGCTATATCAGCCCCAGCATTTT. Translated: CASSLSSGGLYQPQHF.

Relative to its sample, this clone is medium-sized. The chain carries TRBV6-5 and TRBJ2-1, with a tentative D call TRBD1 (6 bases). This CDR3 is 13 amino acids long. Trimming left V 4 bases short and J 5 bases short, with 9 bases between. Germline lookup yields CDR1 MNHEY and CDR2 SVGAGI. The CDR3 spells CASSSGENNEQFF. In DNA form, the CDR3 reads TGTGCCAGCAGTTCAGGGGAAAACAATGAGCAGTTCTTC.

This chain links TRBV7-2 with TRBJ2-5; 11 positions match TRBD2. Losses at the gene ends were 0 bases for V and 5 bases for J; bases not matched to a gene: 8. CDR1 SGHTA and CDR2 FQGNSA come from the germline V gene. This CDR3 contains 17 residues. The CDR3 coding sequence is TGTGCCAGCAGCTTAGCGGGTAGCGGGAGGGCCCGGGAGACCCAGTACTTC. Its protein is CASSLAGSGRARETQYF.

This sequence joins TRBV2 and TRBJ1-1, with D tentatively TRBD1 (5 bases). The CDR3 has 12 amino acids. V lost 7 bases, J lost 11 bases, and 17 bases lay in between. CDR1 SNHLY and CDR2 FYNNEI come from the germline V gene. The CDR3 region is CASTLEAGEAFF. CDR3 in DNA: TGTGCCAGCACATTAGAGGCGGGGGAGGCTTTCTTT.

V is TRBV19 and J is TRBJ1-2; the match to TRBD1 covers 10 bases. Per germline, CDR1 LNHDA and CDR2 SQIVND (reference sequence). V lost 8 bases, J lost 6 bases, and 6 bases stayed unmatched. The CDR3 consists of 13 residues. The CDR3 reads CASRDRGVDGYTF. The CDR3 bases are TGTGCCAGTCGGGACAGGGGAGTAGATGGCTACACCTTC.

The gene calls are TRBV28 and TRBJ1-2; possibly TRBD1 for D (6 bases). V was clipped by 4 bases and J by 4 bases, with 16 bases between them. The CDR3 contains 15 residues. In germline, CDR1 is MDHEN, CDR2 SYDVKM. This CDR3 reads CASSYRTGPSYGYTF. The CDR3 nucleotides are TGTGCCAGCAGTTATAGAACAGGGCCCAGCTATGGCTACACCTTC.

V usage is TRBV6-4 and J usage is TRBJ2-5, with D uncertain. Between the trimmed V and J ends, which lost 2 bases and 3 bases, there was a span of 7 bases. The CDR3 contains 13 residues. Per the germline V gene, CDR1 is MRHNA and CDR2 is SNTAGT. CDR3 coding DNA: TGTGCCAGCAGTGACGGCCCGAAAGAGACCCAGTACTTC. Its translation is CASSDGPKETQYF.

The gene calls are TRBV11-2 and TRBJ2-3; the match to TRBD2 covers 9 bases. J lost 2 bases, V lost 2 bases, and 8 bases had no gene match. CDR3 length: 17 residues. The germline V gene encodes CDR1 SGHAT and CDR2 FQNNGV. In DNA, the CDR3 is TGTGCCAGCAGCTTAATTCGTCTAGCGGGACTCACAGATACGCAGTATTTT. This translates into CASSLIRLAGLTDTQYF.

V usage is TRBV4-3 and J usage is TRBJ2-3, with TRBD2 as a possible D gene (7 bases). V gave up 0 bases and J gave up 4 bases, with 20 bases separating them. CDR1 is LGHNA and CDR2 is YSLEER in the germline V gene. This CDR3 is built from 18 residues. In DNA form, the CDR3 reads TGCGCCAGCAGCCAAGAAGGGAGGGGGATCAGGTCTGCAGATACGCAGTATTTT. Translating gives CASSQEGRGIRSADTQYF.

For the CDR3, the DNA is TGTGCCAGCAGTTTTCGCAGTTACAATGAGCAGTTCTTC. Protein: CASSFRSYNEQFF. The rearrangement links TRBV28 to TRBJ2-1; unclear D gene. V was cut by 3 bases and J by 4 bases, with 7 bases left in between. The CDR3 runs to 13 residues. The germline CDR1 and CDR2 sequences are MDHEN and SYDVKM.

This clone turned up a few times. The rearrangement links TRBV6-5 to TRBJ1-2; maybe TRBD1 (6 bases). CDR1 is MNHEY and CDR2 is SVGAGI in the germline V gene. The CDR3 consists of 15 residues. V gave up 2 bases and J gave up 8 bases, with 18 bases separating them. CDR3: CASSYGIYRDNGYTF. Here the CDR3 DNA reads TGTGCCAGCAGTTACGGAATCTACCGGGACAACGGCTACACCTTC.

This chain's CDR3 is CASSTGGSYEQYF. The CDR3 nucleotides read TGTGCCAGCAGCACCGGGGGTTCCTACGAGCAGTACTTC. This chain links TRBV6-5 with TRBJ2-7; maybe TRBD2 (6 bases). V was clipped by 6 bases and J by 1 base, with 10 bases between them. The CDR3 loop spans 13 amino acids. CDR1 and CDR2 from the germline V gene are MNHEY and SVGAGI.

This chain connects TRBV29-1 to TRBJ2-1, with D possibly matching TRBD2 (6 bases). V lost 5 bases, J lost 0 bases, and 11 bases lay in between. CDR1 and CDR2 from the germline V gene are SQVTM and ANQGSEA. This CDR3 comprises 14 residues. The CDR3 reads CSVTEGLSYNEQFF. The CDR3 nucleotides are TGCAGCGTTACTGAGGGACTCTCCTACAATGAGCAGTTCTTC.

This rearrangement joins TRBV7-3 to TRBJ1-6; D call uncertain. The germline V gene has CDR1 SGHTA and CDR2 FQGTGA. This CDR3 has 14 amino acids. Trimming pared 1 base from V and 10 bases from J, leaving 11 bases between. The CDR3 is CASSLIGVDSPLHF. CDR3 DNA sequence: TGTGCCAGCAGCTTAATCGGGGTAGACTCACCCCTCCACTTT. Full variable domain (remainder filled in from reference TRBV7-3 and TRBJ1-6): GAGVSQTPSNKVTEKGKYVELRCDPISGHTALYWYRQSLGQGPEFLIYFQGTGAADDSGLPNDRFFAVRPEGSVSTLKIQRTERGDSAVYLCASSLIGVDSPLHFGNGTRLTVT.

The V call is TRBV5-4, the J call TRBJ1-1; 9 nucleotides agree with TRBD1. Per the germline V gene, CDR1 is SGHNT and CDR2 is YYREEE (reference sequence). This CDR3 spans 16 amino acids. J gave up 4 bases and V 0 bases, and 7 bases lay outside the gene matches. The CDR3 nucleotides read TGTGCCAGCAGCTTGGAACCGGGACAGGGAGGCACTGAAGCTTTCTTT. This encodes CASSLEPGQGGTEAFF.

The rearrangement uses TRBV5-8 and TRBJ1-5; D remains ambiguous. Between the trimmed V and J ends, which lost 5 bases and 5 bases, there was a span of 14 bases. Germline lookup yields CDR1 SGHTS and CDR2 YDEGEE. The CDR3 sequence is 14 residues long. The CDR3 region has the DNA TGTGCCAGCAGACCCCGGTGGGCCGATCAGCCCCAGCATTTT. It specifies CASRPRWADQPQHF.

This clone was picked up one time. The rearrangement links TRBV7-3 to TRBJ1-6; weak D call: TRBD1 (6 bases). Trimming shortened V by 3 bases and J by 7 bases, and 10 bases separated the two germline ends. This CDR3 has 14 amino acids. Germline assignment: CDR1 SGHTA and CDR2 FQGTGA. CDR3 bases: TGTGCCAGCAGCTTGGGAAGGGGGAATTCACCCCTCCACTTT. It specifies CASSLGRGNSPLHF.

The chain couples TRBV7-6 to TRBJ1-1; no clear D gene. Trimming removed 5 bases at V and 3 bases at J, with 7 bases between. This CDR3 is 12 amino acids long. CDR1 and CDR2 (germline): SGHVS, FNYEAQ. The CDR3 bases are TGTGCCAGCAGCCTAGTAGACACTGAAGCTTTCTTT. It codes for CASSLVDTEAFF.